Sequencing of this T cell receptor (beta chain) was carried out in a study of T-cell memory formation after mild COVID-19. Study-wide context: Most TCR clusters belonged to a single donor. General study results and limits: Mostly located in CM and EM were contracting CD4+ clones, with contracting CD8+ clones located in EMRA.

The ends were cut back, 3 bases at V and 0 bases at J, with 19 bases in the middle. The CDR3 length is 18 residues. The germline V gene encodes CDR1 SGHDT and CDR2 YYEEEE. TCR alpha and TCR beta cDNA libraries with sample barcodes and UMIs came from 5'RACE using constant-segment primers. TCRdb re-derived calls from the 5' RACE reads in MiXCR, one entry per CDR3 protein. The repertoire holds about 540,000 distinct CDR3 sequences, with roughly 20% as singletons. Concerning this clonotype itself: The target antigen is unknown.

Sequenced input: PBMCs or a T cell subset sorted from them (not recorded which). The TCR was taken from an adult woman who had mild COVID-19 (a few samples of this study predate the infection). Cell type and time point are not known. This chain connects TRBV5-6 to TRBJ2-1; D is possibly TRBD1 or TRBD2 (5 bases each). For the CDR3, the DNA is TGTGCCAGCAGCTATGCGAGGGGCATCCTAAGCTCCTACAATGAGCAGTTCTTC. This gives the protein CASSYARGILSSYNEQFF.